This passage covers 21 T cell receptor beta chains from one sample sequenced in a study of blood T cell repertoires in COVID-19. Assay: immunoSEQ multiplex PCR; the TCRdb copy retains only in-frame clones and omits some. Among roughly 410,000 clones listed, 87% were seen once. Sequencing was carried out using peripheral blood. These receptors came from a woman between 55 and 75 years old with COVID-19, enrolled during active disease.

In this sample, this clone turned up once. The gene calls are TRBV30 and TRBJ2-2, with D unclear. The V gene lost 0 bases and the J gene lost 2 bases, with 7 bases spanning the gap. Germline CDR1 is GTSNPN and CDR2 is SVGIG (reference sequence). The CDR3 runs to 14 residues. CDR3 DNA: TGTGCCTGGAGTGTACCCTATAACACCGGGGAGCTGTTTTTT. Translating it yields CAWSVPYNTGELFF.

The V and J genes are TRBV7-4 and TRBJ2-3; 12 bases are a match to TRBD2. CDR3 length: 18 residues. The trim removed 5 bases at V and 0 bases at J, leaving 9 bases unmatched. Germline loops: CDR1 SGHVT, CDR2 SQSDAQ. CDR3 coding DNA: TGTGCCAGCAGCCACGGACTAGCGGGGCCCCTTAGCACAGATACGCAGTATTTT. This encodes CASSHGLAGPLSTDTQYF.

The chain uses TRBV2 and TRBJ1-1; 7 bases align to TRBD1. Trimming removed 8 bases from V and 4 bases from J; junction bases left unmatched: 7. Germline loops: CDR1 SNHLY, CDR2 FYNNEI. The CDR3 is made up of 13 amino acids. The CDR3 loop is CASVRQGTTEAFF. The CDR3 nucleotides read TGTGCCAGCGTACGACAGGGCACCACTGAAGCTTTCTTT.

The chain has TRBV2 and TRBJ2-2, with 9 bases identical to TRBD1. V was clipped by 7 bases and J by 3 bases; unmatched bases: 3. Germline V CDR1 and CDR2: SNHLY, FYNNEI. The CDR3 sequence is 14 residues long. In DNA, the CDR3 is TGTGCCAGCACGGGGACAGGGTACACCGGGGAGCTGTTTTTT. Amino acid sequence: CASTGTGYTGELFF.

This chain links TRBV19 with TRBJ1-2; D unclear. V dropped 1 base and J dropped 2 bases, with 8 bases sitting between them. This CDR3 spans 14 amino acids. CDR1 and CDR2 (germline): LNHDA, SQIVND (reference sequence). The CDR3 sequence: CASSIVLQNYGYTF. The CDR3, as DNA: TGTGCCAGTAGTATAGTTTTACAGAACTATGGCTACACCTTC.

The V gene is TRBV18, the J gene TRBJ1-4; TRBD1 agrees at 8 bases. The CDR3 is 16 amino acids. Germline V gene lookup returns CDR1 KGHSH and CDR2 LQKENI. V was clipped by 3 bases and J by 7 bases; unmatched bases: 10. CDR3 loop: CASSPSVIRGPEKLFF. CDR3 coding DNA: TGTGCCAGCTCACCCTCCGTTATCAGGGGGCCTGAAAAACTGTTTTTT.

The chain recombines TRBV10-2 with TRBJ2-5; possible D gene TRBD2, 5 bases. The germline V and J ends were trimmed by 3 bases and 5 bases, with 13 bases remaining between them. The CDR3 sequence is 14 residues long. Germline values: CDR1 WSHSY, CDR2 SAAADI. Here the CDR3 reads CASSDRTVWETQYF. For the CDR3, the DNA is TGCGCCAGCAGTGACAGGACTGTCTGGGAGACCCAGTACTTC.

V is TRBV6-5 and J is TRBJ2-7, with D possibly matching TRBD1 (5 bases). There are 13 residues in the CDR3. Germline CDR1 is MNHEY and CDR2 is SVGAGI. V was clipped by 11 bases and J by 0 bases, with 14 bases between them. The CDR3 coding sequence is TGTGCCGGGGCGGCTGCAGGCTCCTACGAGCAGTACTTC. Residues: CAGAAAGSYEQYF.

The rearrangement uses TRBV18 and TRBJ2-2, with TRBD2 matching over 10 bases. Trimming cost V 3 bases and J 3 bases; bases outside gene matches: 4. Germline CDR1 is KGHSH and CDR2 is LQKENI. The CDR3 consists of 16 residues. The CDR3 region is CASSPILAGYTGELFF. The DNA for the CDR3 is TGTGCCAGCTCACCTATACTAGCGGGGTACACCGGGGAGCTGTTTTTT.

This chain links TRBV5-1 with TRBJ2-2; 10 nucleotides line up with TRBD2. This CDR3 region has 16 residues. Germline V gene lookup returns CDR1 SGHRS and CDR2 YFSETQ. With V trimmed by 4 bases and J by 4 bases, 7 bases remained unmatched. The CDR3 loop is CASSIQAGGRTGELFF. In nucleotides, the CDR3 is TGCGCCAGCAGCATCCAAGCGGGGGGGCGCACCGGGGAGCTGTTTTTT. Full variable domain (remainder filled in from reference TRBV5-1 and TRBJ2-2): KAGVTQTPRYLIKTRGQQVTLSCSPISGHRSVSWYQQTPGQGLQFLFEYFSETQRNKGNFPGRFSGRQFSNSRSEMNVSTLELGDSALYLCASSIQAGGRTGELFFGEGSRLTVL.

The chain is built from TRBV14 and TRBJ2-7; 9 bases agree with TRBD1. Germline V gene sequence: CDR1 SGHDN, CDR2 FVKESK. V shed 4 bases, J shed 7 bases, and the junction held 11 bases outside the gene matches. This CDR3 comprises 15 residues. The CDR3 nucleotides read TGTGCCAGCAGCCGTCAGACAGGGGGTAGAGGTGAGCAGTACTTC. Protein sequence: CASSRQTGGRGEQYF.

The chain couples TRBV11-1 to TRBJ2-1; tentatively, D is TRBD2 (5 bases). The V and J ends lost 5 bases and 8 bases respectively, with 13 bases between them. The CDR3 runs to 13 residues. CDR1 is SGHAT and CDR2 is FQDESV in the germline V gene (reference sequence). This CDR3 is CASSKKGSYEQFF. In DNA, the CDR3 is TGTGCCAGCAGCAAAAAAGGGAGTTATGAGCAGTTCTTC.

CDR3 bases: TGTGCCAGCAGCAACAGGGGGCTGGGCGGCTACACCTTC. It translates to CASSNRGLGGYTF. The chain recombines TRBV28 with TRBJ1-2; 9 bases match TRBD1. The ends lost 6 bases at V and 8 bases at J; junction bases unmatched: 7. The CDR3 length is 13 residues. CDR1 and CDR2 (germline): MDHEN, SYDVKM.

The rearrangement links TRBV7-2 to TRBJ1-6, with D maybe TRBD1 (6 bases). CDR3 length: 15 amino acids. Germline-derived CDR1 and CDR2 are SGHTA and FQGNSA. Trimming stripped 2 bases from V and 6 bases from J, with 11 bases between. CDR3 protein: CASSLFGTRNSPLHF. DNA of the CDR3: TGTGCCAGCAGCTTATTCGGGACACGTAATTCACCCCTCCACTTT.

This clone has just a few counts. This sequence joins TRBV6-5 and TRBJ1-4; 8 bases align to TRBD1. The V gene's germline CDR1 is MNHEY and CDR2 SVGAGI. The CDR3 runs 15 residues. The V segment lost 3 bases and the J segment 7 bases; nucleotides outside the gene matches: 7. CDR3 amino acids: CASSYSAGGGEKLFF. The CDR3 nucleotides are TGTGCCAGCAGTTATTCGGCAGGGGGCGGTGAAAAACTGTTTTTT.

V and J are TRBV6-2 or TRBV6-3 and TRBJ1-2, with 7 bases lining up with TRBD1. Trimming cost V 0 bases and J 1 base; bases outside gene matches: 2. This CDR3 is 15 amino acids long. Germline CDR1 is MNHEY and CDR2 is SVGEGT. For the CDR3, the DNA is TGTGCCAGCAGTTACTCAAGACAGGGTAACTATGGCTACACCTTC. This sequence encodes CASSYSRQGNYGYTF.

This chain joins TRBV19 and TRBJ2-3; TRBD2 matches 10 bases. The CDR3 length is 17 residues. The J segment lost 0 bases and the V segment lost 5 bases, leaving 8 bases of the junction unmatched. The germline gives CDR1 LNHDA, CDR2 SQIVND (reference sequence). CDR3 sequence (DNA): TGTGCCAGTAGTGATAGCGGGGGGTTTGTGAGCACAGATACGCAGTATTTT. As protein: CASSDSGGFVSTDTQYF.

V and J are TRBV27 and TRBJ2-7; no clear D gene. CDR1 is MNHEY, CDR2 SMNVEV, per germline (reference sequence). Trimming stripped 5 bases from V and 3 bases from J, with 11 bases between. There are 13 residues in the CDR3. CDR3 region: CASSASSGYEQYF. In nucleotides, the CDR3 is TGTGCCAGCAGTGCCTCCTCAGGCTACGAGCAGTACTTC.

This clone occurred a few times. The rearrangement joins TRBV28 to TRBJ1-1; TRBD1 might be the D (6 bases). V lost 2 bases and J 10 bases, leaving 11 bases between the germline ends. CDR1 is MDHEN and CDR2 is SYDVKM in the germline V gene. There are 12 residues in the CDR3. CDR3 loop: CASSLDRPGAFF. CDR3 DNA sequence: TGTGCCAGCAGTTTAGACAGGCCGGGAGCTTTCTTT.

This clone was seen just once. The chain is built from TRBV18 and TRBJ2-7; TRBD1 agrees at 8 bases. The germline CDR1 and CDR2 sequences are KGHSH and LQKENI. V was pared by 3 bases and J by 6 bases, with 13 bases of the junction left unmatched. CDR3 length: 16 residues. CDR3 in DNA: TGTGCCAGCTCACCTCGCTCAGGGGGCGCGGGTTCCGAGCAGTACTTC. Translated, it gives CASSPRSGGAGSEQYF.

The genes are TRBV10-3 and TRBJ2-1, with 9 nucleotides matching TRBD1. V shed 6 bases, J shed 3 bases, and the junction held 18 bases outside the gene matches. Germline V gene data show CDR1 as ENHRY and CDR2 as SYGVKD. There are 19 residues in the CDR3. CDR3 DNA: TGTGCCATCAGGCCGCACCTGAATCGGGACAGGGATCACTACAATGAGCAGTTCTTC. This sequence encodes CAIRPHLNRDRDHYNEQFF.